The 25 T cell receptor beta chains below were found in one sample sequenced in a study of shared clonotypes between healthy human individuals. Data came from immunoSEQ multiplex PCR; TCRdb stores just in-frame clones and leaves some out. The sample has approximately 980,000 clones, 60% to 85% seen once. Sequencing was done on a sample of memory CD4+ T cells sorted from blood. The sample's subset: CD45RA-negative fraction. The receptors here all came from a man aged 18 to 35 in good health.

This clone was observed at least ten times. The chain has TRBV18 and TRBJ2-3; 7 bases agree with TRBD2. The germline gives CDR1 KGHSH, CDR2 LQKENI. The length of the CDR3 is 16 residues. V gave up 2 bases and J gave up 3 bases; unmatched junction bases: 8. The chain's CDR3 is CASSPTRQGGTDTQYF. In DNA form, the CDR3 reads TGTGCCAGCTCACCAACACGGCAGGGAGGGACAGATACGCAGTATTTT.

CDR3 nucleotides: TGCGCCAGCAGCTTAATCGGCCTGGACAGTTCCGGCTACACCTTC. Protein sequence: CASSLIGLDSSGYTF. The chain recombines TRBV5-1 with TRBJ1-2; a weak D match, TRBD1 (6 bases). CDR3 size: 15 residues. V lost 2 bases and J 8 bases, leaving 19 bases between the germline ends. Looked up from germline, CDR1 is SGHRS and CDR2 is YFSETQ.

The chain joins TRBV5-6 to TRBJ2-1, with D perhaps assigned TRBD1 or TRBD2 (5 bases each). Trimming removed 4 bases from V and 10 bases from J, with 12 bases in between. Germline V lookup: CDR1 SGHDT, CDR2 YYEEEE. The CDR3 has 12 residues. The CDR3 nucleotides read TGTGCCAGCAGCGCGCGATGGGGGGAGCAGTTCTTC. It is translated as CASSARWGEQFF.

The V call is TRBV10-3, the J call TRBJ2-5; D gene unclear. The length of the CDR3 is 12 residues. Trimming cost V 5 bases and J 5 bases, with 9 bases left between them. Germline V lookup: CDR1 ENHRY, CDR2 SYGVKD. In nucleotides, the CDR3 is TGTGCCATCAGTCCTCGGAGCGAGACCCAGTACTTC. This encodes CAISPRSETQYF.

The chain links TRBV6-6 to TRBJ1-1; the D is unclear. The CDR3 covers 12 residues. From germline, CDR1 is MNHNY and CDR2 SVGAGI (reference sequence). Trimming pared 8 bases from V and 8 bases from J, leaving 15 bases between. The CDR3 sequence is CASRLRAIEAFF. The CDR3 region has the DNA TGTGCCAGCCGTTTACGGGCAATCGAAGCTTTCTTT.

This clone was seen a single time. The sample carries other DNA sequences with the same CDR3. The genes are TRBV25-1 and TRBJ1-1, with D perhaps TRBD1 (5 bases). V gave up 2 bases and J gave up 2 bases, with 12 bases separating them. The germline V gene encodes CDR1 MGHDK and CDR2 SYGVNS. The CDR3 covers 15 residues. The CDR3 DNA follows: TGTGCCAGCAGTGAACTGAGAGGGACCAACACTGAAGCTTTCTTT. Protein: CASSELRGTNTEAFF. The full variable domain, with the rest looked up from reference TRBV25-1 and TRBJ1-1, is EADIYQTPRYLVIGTGKKITLECSQTMGHDKMYWYQQDPGMELHLIHYSYGVNSTEKGDLSSESTVSRIRTEHFPLTLESARPSHTSQYLCASSELRGTNTEAFFGQGTRLTVV.

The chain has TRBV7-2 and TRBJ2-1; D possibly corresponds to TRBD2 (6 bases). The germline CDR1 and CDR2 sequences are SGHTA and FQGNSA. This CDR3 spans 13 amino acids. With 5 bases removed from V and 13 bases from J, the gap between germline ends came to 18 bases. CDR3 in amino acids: CASSVQTGTPQFF. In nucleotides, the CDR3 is TGTGCCAGCAGCGTGCAGACCGGGACTCCACAGTTCTTC.

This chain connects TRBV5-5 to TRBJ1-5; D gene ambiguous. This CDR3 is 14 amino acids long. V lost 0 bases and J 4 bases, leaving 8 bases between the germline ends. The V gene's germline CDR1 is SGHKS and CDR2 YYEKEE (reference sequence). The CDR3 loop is CASSLDLRNQPQHF. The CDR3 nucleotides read TGTGCCAGCAGCTTGGATTTAAGGAATCAGCCCCAGCATTTT. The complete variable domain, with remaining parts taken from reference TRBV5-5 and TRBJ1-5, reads DAGVTQSPTHLIKTRGQQVTLRCSPISGHKSVSWYQQVLGQGPQFIFQYYEKEERGRGNFPDRFSARQFPNYSSELNVNALLLGDSALYLCASSLDLRNQPQHFGDGTRLSIL.

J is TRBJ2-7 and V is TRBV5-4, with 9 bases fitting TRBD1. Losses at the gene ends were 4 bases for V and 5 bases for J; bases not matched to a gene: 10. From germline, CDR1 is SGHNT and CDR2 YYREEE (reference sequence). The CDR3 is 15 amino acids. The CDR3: CASSRQGQGTHEQYF. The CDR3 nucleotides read TGTGCCAGCAGCAGACAGGGACAGGGAACCCACGAGCAGTACTTC.

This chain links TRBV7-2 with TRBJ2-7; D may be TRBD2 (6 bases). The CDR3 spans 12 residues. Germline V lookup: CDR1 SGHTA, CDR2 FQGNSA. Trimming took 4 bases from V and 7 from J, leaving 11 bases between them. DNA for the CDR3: TGTGCCAGCAGCTCCTTTCGGGGGGAGCAGTACTTC. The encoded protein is CASSSFRGEQYF. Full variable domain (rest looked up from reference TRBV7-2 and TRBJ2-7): GAGVSQSPSNKVTEKGKDVELRCDPISGHTALYWYRQSLGQGLEFLIYFQGNSAPDKSGLPSDRFSAERTGGSVSTLTIQRTQQEDSAVYLCASSSFRGEQYFGPGTRLTVT.

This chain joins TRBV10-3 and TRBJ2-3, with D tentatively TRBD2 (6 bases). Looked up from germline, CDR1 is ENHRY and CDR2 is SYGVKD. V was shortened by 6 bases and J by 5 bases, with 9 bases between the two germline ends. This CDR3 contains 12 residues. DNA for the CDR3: TGTGCCATCAGCCCAGCGGGAGATACGCAGTATTTT. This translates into CAISPAGDTQYF.

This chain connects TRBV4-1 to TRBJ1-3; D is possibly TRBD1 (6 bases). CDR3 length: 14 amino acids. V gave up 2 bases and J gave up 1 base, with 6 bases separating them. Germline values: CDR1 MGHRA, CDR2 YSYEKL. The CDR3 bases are TGCGCCAGCAGCCAACAGGGGTCTGGAAACACCATATATTTT. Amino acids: CASSQQGSGNTIYF.

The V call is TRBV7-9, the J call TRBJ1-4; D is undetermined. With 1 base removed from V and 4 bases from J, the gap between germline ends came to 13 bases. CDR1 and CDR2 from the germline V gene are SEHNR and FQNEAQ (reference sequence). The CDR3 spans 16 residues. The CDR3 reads CASSLVRSQNNEKLFF. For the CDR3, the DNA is TGTGCCAGCAGCTTAGTCCGCTCGCAGAATAATGAAAAACTGTTTTTT.

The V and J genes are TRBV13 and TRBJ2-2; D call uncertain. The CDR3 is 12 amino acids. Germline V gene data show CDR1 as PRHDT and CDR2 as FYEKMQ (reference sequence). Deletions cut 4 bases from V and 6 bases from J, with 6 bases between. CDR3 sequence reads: CASSSRPGELFF. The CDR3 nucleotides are TGTGCCAGCAGCTCTCGTCCCGGGGAGCTGTTTTTT.

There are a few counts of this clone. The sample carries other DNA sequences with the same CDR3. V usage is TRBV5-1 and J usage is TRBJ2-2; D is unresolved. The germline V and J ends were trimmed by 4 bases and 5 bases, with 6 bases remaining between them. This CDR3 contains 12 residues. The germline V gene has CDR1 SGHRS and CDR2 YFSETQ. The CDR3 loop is CASSPRTGELFF. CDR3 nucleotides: TGCGCCAGCAGCCCCCGGACCGGGGAGCTGTTTTTT.

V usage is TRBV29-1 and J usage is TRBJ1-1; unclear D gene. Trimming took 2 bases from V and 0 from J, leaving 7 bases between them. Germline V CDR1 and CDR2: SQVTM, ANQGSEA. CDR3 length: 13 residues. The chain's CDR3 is CSVEPQMNTEAFF. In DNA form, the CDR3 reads TGCAGCGTTGAACCACAGATGAACACTGAAGCTTTCTTT.

The CDR3 sequence is CASSLGALTNTEAFF. As DNA, the CDR3 is TGTGCCAGCAGCTTAGGGGCCCTAACGAACACTGAAGCTTTCTTT. The chain combines TRBV7-6 with TRBJ1-1; D remains unclear. The CDR3 runs 15 residues. Germline V gives CDR1 SGHVS, CDR2 FNYEAQ. Trimming stripped 1 base from V and 1 base from J, with 10 bases between.

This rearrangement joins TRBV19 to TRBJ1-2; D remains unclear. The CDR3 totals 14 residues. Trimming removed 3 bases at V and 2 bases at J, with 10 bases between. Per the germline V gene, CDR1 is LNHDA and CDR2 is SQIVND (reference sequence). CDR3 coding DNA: TGTGCCAGTAGTATCCGTCAGGCGAACTATGGCTACACCTTC. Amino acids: CASSIRQANYGYTF.

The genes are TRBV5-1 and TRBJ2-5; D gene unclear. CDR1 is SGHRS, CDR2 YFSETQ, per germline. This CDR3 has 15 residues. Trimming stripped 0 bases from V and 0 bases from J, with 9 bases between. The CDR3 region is CASSLAVSYQETQYF. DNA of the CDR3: TGCGCCAGCAGCTTGGCGGTCAGCTACCAAGAGACCCAGTACTTC.

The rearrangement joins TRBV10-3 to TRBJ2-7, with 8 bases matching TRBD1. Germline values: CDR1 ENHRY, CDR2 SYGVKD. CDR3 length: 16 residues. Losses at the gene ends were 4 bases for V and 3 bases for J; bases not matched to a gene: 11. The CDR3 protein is CAISASSGTGRYEQYF. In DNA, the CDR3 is TGTGCCATCAGTGCGTCGTCGGGGACAGGCCGCTACGAGCAGTACTTC.

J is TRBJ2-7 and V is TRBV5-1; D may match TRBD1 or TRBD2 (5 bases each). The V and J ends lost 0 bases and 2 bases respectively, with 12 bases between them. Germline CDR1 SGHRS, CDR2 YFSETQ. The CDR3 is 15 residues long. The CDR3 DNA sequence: TGCGCCAGCAGCTTGGTTAGGGACCCGACCTACGAGCAGTACTTC. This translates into CASSLVRDPTYEQYF.

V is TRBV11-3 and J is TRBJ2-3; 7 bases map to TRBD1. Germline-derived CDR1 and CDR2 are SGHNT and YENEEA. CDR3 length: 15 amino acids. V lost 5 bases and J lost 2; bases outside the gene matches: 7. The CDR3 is CASSRDSLTTDTQYF. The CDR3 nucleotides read TGTGCCAGCAGCCGGGACAGCCTTACCACAGATACGCAGTATTTT.

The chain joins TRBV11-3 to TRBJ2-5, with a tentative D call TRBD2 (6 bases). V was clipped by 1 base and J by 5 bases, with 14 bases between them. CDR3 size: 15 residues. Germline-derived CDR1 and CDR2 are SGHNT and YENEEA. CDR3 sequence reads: CASSLGSSVEETQYF. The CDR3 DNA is TGTGCCAGCAGCTTAGGGTCTAGCGTAGAGGAGACCCAGTACTTC.

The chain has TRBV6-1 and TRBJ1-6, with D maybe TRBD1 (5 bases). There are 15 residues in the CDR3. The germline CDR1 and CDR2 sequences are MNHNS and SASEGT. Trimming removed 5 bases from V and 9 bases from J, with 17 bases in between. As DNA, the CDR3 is TGTGCCAGCAGTATTGGCAGGGCTCTAAGTTCACCCCTCCACTTT. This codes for CASSIGRALSSPLHF.

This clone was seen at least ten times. For the CDR3, the DNA is TGTGCCAGTAGTATAGCTAGCAGCGGTCTCTACGAGCAGTACTTC. Its translation: CASSIASSGLYEQYF. The chain has TRBV19 and TRBJ2-7; D is perhaps TRBD2 (5 bases). The CDR3 spans 15 residues. CDR1 and CDR2 from the germline V gene are LNHDA and SQIVND (reference sequence). V gave up 1 base and J gave up 3 bases, with 13 bases separating them.